This TCR beta chain was captured by sequencing in a study of T cell clonotyping in hematopoietic cell transplantation. Assay used: immunoSEQ multiplex PCR; TCRdb lists only in-frame clones, some missing. The table lists approximately 5,900 clones, about 77% of them singletons. The clonotype was recovered from a female patient aged 30 to 40 who had an allogeneic stem cell transplant, so the T cells may come from the graft donor. Some clones in this sample may be carry-over from other donors' samples. Source: PBMCs, taken 100 days after allogeneic stem cell transplant.

Here the CDR3 reads CASSMVRSSGANVLTF. CDR3 nucleotide sequence: TGTGCCAGTAGTATGGTCAGGTCGTCTGGGGCCAACGTCCTGACTTTC. The chain combines TRBV19 with TRBJ2-6, with D unclear. There are 16 residues in the CDR3. Germline CDR1 and CDR2: LNHDA and SQIVND (reference sequence). Trimming stripped 3 bases from V and 1 base from J, with 10 bases between.